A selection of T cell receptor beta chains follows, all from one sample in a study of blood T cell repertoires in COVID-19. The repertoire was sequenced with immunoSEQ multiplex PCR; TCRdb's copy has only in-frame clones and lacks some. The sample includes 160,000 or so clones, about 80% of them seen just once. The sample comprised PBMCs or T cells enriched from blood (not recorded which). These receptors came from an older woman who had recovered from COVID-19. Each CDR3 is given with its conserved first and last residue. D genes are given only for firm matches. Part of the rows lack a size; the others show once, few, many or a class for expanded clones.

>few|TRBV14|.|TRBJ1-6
CASSFQVNSPLHF
TGTGCCAGCAGCTTTCAGGTTAATTCACCCCTCCACTTT
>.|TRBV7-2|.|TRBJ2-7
CASSAPGSWYF
TGTGCCAGCAGCGCCCCGGGGTCTTGGTACTTC
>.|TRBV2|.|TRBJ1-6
CASSEVPQGPTPLHF
TGTGCCAGCAGTGAAGTCCCTCAGGGTCCGACACCCCTCCACTTT
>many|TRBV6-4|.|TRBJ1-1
CASTPEGGLNTEAFF
TGTGCCAGCACTCCGGAGGGGGGGCTGAACACTGAAGCTTTCTTT
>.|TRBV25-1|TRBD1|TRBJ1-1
CASSEYVSGGGEAFF
TGTGCCAGCAGTGAATATGTGTCAGGGGGCGGTGAAGCTTTCTTT
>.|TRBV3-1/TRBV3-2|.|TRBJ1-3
CASRGGQGNTIYF
TGTGCCAGCAGAGGCGGACAGGGAAACACCATATATTTT
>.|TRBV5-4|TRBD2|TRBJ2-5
CASSLDVLGGRETQYF
TGTGCCAGCAGCTTGGACGTTTTGGGGGGGAGAGAGACCCAGTACTTC
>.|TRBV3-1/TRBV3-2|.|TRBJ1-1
CASSQEVLVYTEAFF
TGTGCCAGCAGCCAAGAAGTATTAGTTTACACTGAAGCTTTCTTT
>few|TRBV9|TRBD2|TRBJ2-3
CASSVGFGGLTDTQYF
TGTGCCAGCAGCGTAGGGTTCGGGGGGTTGACAGATACGCAGTATTTT
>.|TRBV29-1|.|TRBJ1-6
CSVRTEANSPLHF
TGCAGCGTTAGGACAGAAGCTAATTCACCCCTCCACTTT
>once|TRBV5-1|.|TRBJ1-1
CASSLYQGNTEAFF
TGCGCCAGCAGCTTGTATCAGGGGAACACTGAAGCTTTCTTT
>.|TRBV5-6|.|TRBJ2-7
CASSRWTATYEQYF
TGTGCCAGCAGCCGGTGGACAGCCACCTACGAGCAGTACTTC
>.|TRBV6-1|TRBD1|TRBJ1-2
CASSDWVGRGSDGYTF
TGTGCCAGCAGTGATTGGGTGGGCAGGGGGTCCGATGGCTACACCTTC
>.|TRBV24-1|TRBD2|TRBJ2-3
CATSDASGGQSAQYF
TGTGCCACCAGTGATGCTAGCGGGGGGCAATCCGCGCAGTATTTT
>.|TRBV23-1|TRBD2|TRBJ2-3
CASSRPRGGRDVTDTQYF
TGCGCCAGCAGTCGCCCGCGGGGGGGGCGGGATGTCACAGATACGCAGTATTTT
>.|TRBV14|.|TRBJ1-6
CASSMRSSYNSPLHF
TGTGCCAGCAGCATGAGGAGCTCCTATAATTCACCCCTCCACTTT
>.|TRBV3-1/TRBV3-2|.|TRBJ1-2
CASSQNWEGGYTF
TGTGCCAGCAGCCAAAATTGGGAGGGCGGCTACACCTTC
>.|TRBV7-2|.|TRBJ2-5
CASSLGLAGYRATQYF
TGTGCCAGCAGCTTAGGGCTTGCGGGGTATAGGGCGACCCAGTACTTC
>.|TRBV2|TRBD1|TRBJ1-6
CASKGTGNSPLHF
TGTGCCAGCAAGGGGACAGGGAATTCACCCCTCCACTTT
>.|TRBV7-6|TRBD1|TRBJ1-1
CASSFGGGALNTEAFF
TGTGCCAGCAGCTTCGGAGGGGGCGCCCTGAACACTGAAGCTTTCTTT
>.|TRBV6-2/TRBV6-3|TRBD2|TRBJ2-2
CASSLGDYGELFF
TGTGCCAGCAGTTTGGGGGACTACGGGGAGCTGTTTTTT
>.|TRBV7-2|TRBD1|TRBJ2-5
CASSLRTGPRGETQYF
TGTGCCAGCAGCTTACGGACAGGGCCGAGAGGGGAGACCCAGTACTTC
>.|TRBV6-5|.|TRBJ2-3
CASSYSTGGGDTQYF
TGTGCCAGCAGTTACTCGACCGGGGGTGGAGATACGCAGTATTTT
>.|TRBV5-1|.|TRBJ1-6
CASSLRGMNSPLHF
TGCGCCAGCAGCTTAAGGGGCATGAATTCACCCCTCCACTTT
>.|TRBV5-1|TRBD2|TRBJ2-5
CASSLDGGATKTQYF
TGCGCCAGCAGCTTAGACGGGGGGGCCACGAAGACCCAGTACTTC
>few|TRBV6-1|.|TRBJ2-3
CASSELTGTSTDTQYF
TGTGCCAGCAGTGAACTTACCGGGACTAGCACAGATACGCAGTATTTT
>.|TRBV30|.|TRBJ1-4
CAWSETGGVEKLFF
TGTGCCTGGAGTGAGACGGGGGGGGTTGAAAAACTGTTTTTT
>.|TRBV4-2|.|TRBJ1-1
CASSQGMTGNTEAFF
TGTGCCAGCAGCCAAGGGATGACAGGGAACACTGAAGCTTTCTTT
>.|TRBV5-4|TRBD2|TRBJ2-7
CASSLGSGGQLYEQYF
TGTGCCAGCAGCTTGGGTAGCGGGGGCCAACTCTACGAGCAGTACTTC
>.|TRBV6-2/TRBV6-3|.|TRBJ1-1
CASSYGRWNTEAFF
TGTGCCAGCAGTTACGGTCGGTGGAACACTGAAGCTTTCTTT
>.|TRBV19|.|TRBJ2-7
CASSILLSYEQYF
TGTGCCAGTAGTATACTACTTTCCTACGAGCAGTACTTC
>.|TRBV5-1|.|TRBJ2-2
CASSLSQGGTGELFF
TGCGCCAGCAGCTTGTCACAGGGCGGCACCGGGGAGCTGTTTTTT
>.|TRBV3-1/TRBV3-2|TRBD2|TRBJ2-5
CASSPNRLAGRETQYF
TGTGCCAGCAGTCCCAATAGACTAGCGGGGAGGGAGACCCAGTACTTC
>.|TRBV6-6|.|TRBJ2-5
CASSYSGGAGGGTQYF
TGTGCCAGCAGTTACTCGGGGGGCGCAGGGGGTGGGACCCAGTACTTC
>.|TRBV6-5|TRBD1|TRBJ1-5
CASGTGGQPQHF
TGTGCCAGCGGGACAGGGGGTCAGCCCCAGCATTTT
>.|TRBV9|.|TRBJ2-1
CASSPRDYNEQFF
TGTGCCAGCAGCCCCCGGGATTACAATGAGCAGTTCTTC
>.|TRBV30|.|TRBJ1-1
CAWSVGPNTEAFF
TGTGCCTGGAGTGTGGGGCCGAACACTGAAGCTTTCTTT
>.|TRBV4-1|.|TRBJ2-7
CASSPQWALIYEQYF
TGCGCCAGCAGCCCACAGTGGGCCCTAATCTACGAGCAGTACTTC
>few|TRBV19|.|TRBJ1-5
CASSIFQSNQPQHF
TGTGCCAGTAGTATCTTTCAGTCCAATCAGCCCCAGCATTTT
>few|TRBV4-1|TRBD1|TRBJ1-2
CASSQHGGTDAGGYTF
TGCGCCAGCAGCCAACACGGCGGGACAGATGCTGGTGGCTACACCTTC
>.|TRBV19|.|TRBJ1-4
CASTPLQGSNEKLFF
TGTGCCAGTACCCCCCTACAGGGCTCTAATGAAAAACTGTTTTTT
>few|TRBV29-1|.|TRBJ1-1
CSVERGMNTEAFF
TGCAGCGTTGAAAGGGGAATGAACACTGAAGCTTTCTTT